Each of the 18 T cell receptor beta chains below was sequenced from the same sample in a study of blood T cell repertoires in COVID-19. Generated by immunoSEQ multiplex PCR, the TCRdb table keeps only in-frame clones and is missing some. The data contain 150,000 to 200,000 clones, approximately 86% of them singletons. The specimen was peripheral blood. The origin of the receptors is a man between 65 and 79 years old with active or convalescent COVID-19.

The CDR3 protein is CASSTRTGGYNEQFF. CDR3 coding DNA: TGCGCCAGCTCCACCCGGACAGGGGGTTACAATGAGCAGTTCTTC. This chain links TRBV5-1 with TRBJ2-1; 10 nucleotides line up with TRBD1. From germline, CDR1 is SGHRS and CDR2 YFSETQ. This CDR3 comprises 15 residues. J was trimmed by 4 bases and V by 7 bases; bases with no gene match: 8. The whole variable domain, remainder taken from reference TRBV5-1 and TRBJ2-1, is KAGVTQTPRYLIKTRGQQVTLSCSPISGHRSVSWYQQTPGQGLQFLFEYFSETQRNKGNFPGRFSGRQFSNSRSEMNVSTLELGDSALYLCASSTRTGGYNEQFFGPGTRLTVL.

The V call is TRBV5-6, the J call TRBJ1-3; D is unresolved. This CDR3 has 15 residues. Germline V lookup: CDR1 SGHDT, CDR2 YYEEEE. Deletions cut 4 bases from V and 0 bases from J, with 11 bases between. In DNA, the CDR3 is TGTGCCAGCAGCCCTCTGGCCACCTCTGGAAACACCATATATTTT. This codes for CASSPLATSGNTIYF.

The chain recombines TRBV7-8 with TRBJ2-7; a weak D match, TRBD1 (6 bases). V lost 5 bases to trimming and J lost 1 base, with 18 bases between them. Germline CDR1 SGHVS, CDR2 FQNEAQ. CDR3 length equals 16 residues. CDR3 amino acids: CASSLRRTARSYEQYF. The DNA of the CDR3 is TGTGCCAGCAGCCTAAGGAGGACAGCCAGATCCTACGAGCAGTACTTC.

The V and J genes are TRBV24-1 and TRBJ2-3, with a tentative D call TRBD2 (5 bases). V lost 2 bases and J lost 4, with 18 bases in between. CDR1 is KGHDR, CDR2 SFDVKD, per germline. The CDR3 length is 17 residues. CDR3 amino acids: CATSDSLEGFSADTQYF. In DNA form, the CDR3 reads TGTGCCACCAGTGATTCTCTCGAGGGCTTTAGCGCAGATACGCAGTATTTT.

This sequence joins TRBV19 and TRBJ2-7; D might be TRBD1 (6 bases). V shed 5 bases and J shed 3 bases, with 20 bases lying between them. The germline gives CDR1 LNHDA, CDR2 SQIVND (reference sequence). The CDR3 length is 16 residues. The CDR3 sequence: CASSVPPGHGGYEQYF. CDR3 in DNA: TGTGCCAGTAGTGTCCCCCCGGGACATGGGGGCTACGAGCAGTACTTC.

V gene TRBV18 combines with J gene TRBJ2-1, with 8 bases aligning to TRBD2. Germline CDR1 and CDR2: KGHSH and LQKENI. The CDR3 runs to 19 residues. The junction had 17 bases not matched to a gene; V was cut back by 3 bases and J by 4 bases. The CDR3 loop is CASSPPGAGAPSGYNEQFF. Here the CDR3 DNA reads TGTGCCAGCTCACCCCCCGGAGCGGGAGCCCCGTCAGGGTACAATGAGCAGTTCTTC.

CDR3 coding DNA: TGTGCCAGCAGCCCCGGAGGGCTACTACAGTATTTT. The encoded protein is CASSPGGLLQYF. J is TRBJ2-3 and V is TRBV9; D is possibly TRBD2 (6 bases). Trimming stripped 4 bases from V and 12 bases from J, with 15 bases between. The CDR3 runs to 12 residues. CDR1 and CDR2 (germline): SGDLS, YYNGEE. Complete variable domain (other parts from reference TRBV9 and TRBJ2-3): DSGVTQTPKHLITATGQRVTLRCSPRSGDLSVYWYQQSLDQGLQFLIQYYNGEERAKGNILERFSAQQFPDLHSELNLSSLELGDSALYFCASSPGGLLQYFGPGTRLTVL.

The V call is TRBV7-2, the J call TRBJ2-5; 8 bases agree with TRBD2. This CDR3 spans 14 amino acids. The germline gives CDR1 SGHTA, CDR2 FQGNSA. J gave up 7 bases and V 2 bases, and 6 bases lay outside the gene matches. The CDR3 region has the DNA TGTGCCAGCAGCTTAAGTAGCGGGGCGGGGACCCAGTACTTC. Translating gives CASSLSSGAGTQYF.

J is TRBJ2-3 and V is TRBV7-2; TRBD1 is a possible D gene (6 bases). This CDR3 has 15 amino acids. In germline, CDR1 is SGHTA, CDR2 FQGNSA. The V end lost 1 base, the J end lost 8 bases, and 16 bases lay between the germline ends. CDR3: CASSLGSQGAGTQYF. CDR3 in DNA: TGTGCCAGCAGCTTAGGGTCACAGGGCGCCGGTACGCAGTATTTT.

The V call is TRBV5-5, the J call TRBJ1-6; TRBD1 matches 7 bases. This CDR3 contains 16 residues. The germline CDR1 and CDR2 sequences are SGHKS and YYEKEE (reference sequence). V was clipped by 1 base and J by 5 bases; unmatched bases: 6. DNA of the CDR3: TGTGCCAGCAGCTTGCAGGGGGGTACGGATAATTCACCCCTCCACTTT. It translates to CASSLQGGTDNSPLHF.

The chain links TRBV18 to TRBJ2-1, with 9 bases aligning to TRBD2. V shed 6 bases and J 6 bases; nucleotides not matched to a gene: 15. CDR1 and CDR2 from the germline V gene are KGHSH and LQKENI. This CDR3 region has 17 residues. In DNA form, the CDR3 reads TGTGCCAGCTCGACCAGGCGCGGGAGGGCCTTTTTCAATGAGCAGTTCTTC. Encoded protein: CASSTRRGRAFFNEQFF.

This rearrangement joins TRBV10-2 to TRBJ2-7; tentatively, D is TRBD2 (5 bases). The V end was cut by 4 bases, the J end by 6 bases, with 10 bases between. The CDR3 is 12 amino acids. Germline loops: CDR1 WSHSY, CDR2 SAAADI. CDR3 in amino acids: CASSGAAAEQYF. CDR3 coding DNA: TGCGCCAGCAGTGGGGCAGCGGCCGAGCAGTACTTC.

The chain recombines TRBV29-1 with TRBJ1-2; D may be TRBD1 (6 bases). CDR1 SQVTM and CDR2 ANQGSEA come from the germline V gene. Trimming left V 5 bases short and J 4 bases short, with 14 bases between. The CDR3 totals 13 residues. The CDR3 is CSVPLAGAYGYTF. In nucleotides, the CDR3 is TGCAGCGTTCCCCTTGCGGGGGCCTATGGCTACACCTTC.

This clone was counted only a few times. The chain couples TRBV5-1 to TRBJ2-3; D is unclear. V gave up 0 bases and J gave up 3 bases, with 8 bases separating them. The CDR3 runs to 14 residues. Germline CDR1 SGHRS, CDR2 YFSETQ. CDR3 protein: CASSLGLVTDTQYF. CDR3 in DNA: TGCGCCAGCAGCTTGGGTTTAGTAACAGATACGCAGTATTTT.

The chain carries TRBV6-6 and TRBJ1-2; D ambiguous. The V and J ends lost 6 bases and 1 base respectively, with 15 bases between them. This CDR3 is built from 15 residues. The germline CDR1 and CDR2 sequences are MNHNY and SVGAGI (reference sequence). The CDR3, as DNA: TGTGCCAGCAGCAACGCGGCATTTCTTAACTATGGCTACACCTTC. Its protein is CASSNAAFLNYGYTF.

The V and J genes are TRBV27 and TRBJ1-2; TRBD1 might be the D (5 bases). This CDR3 has 15 residues. Trimming took off 0 bases at V and 4 bases at J, with 12 bases between the two ends. In germline, CDR1 is MNHEY, CDR2 SMNVEV (reference sequence). This CDR3 reads CASSLSMGGLYGYTF. CDR3 coding DNA: TGTGCCAGCAGTTTATCGATGGGGGGTCTCTATGGCTACACCTTC.

CDR3 sequence: CASSVGQGGGELFF. The CDR3 DNA reads as TGTGCCAGCAGCGTTGGACAGGGCGGGGGGGAGCTGTTTTTT. The V gene is TRBV5-4, the J gene TRBJ2-2; TRBD1 agrees at 8 bases. CDR1 and CDR2 from the germline V gene are SGHNT and YYREEE (reference sequence). V shed 4 bases, J shed 8 bases, and the junction held 7 bases outside the gene matches. This CDR3 has 14 residues. The complete variable domain, with remaining parts taken from reference TRBV5-4 and TRBJ2-2, reads ETGVTQSPTHLIKTRGQQVTLRCSSQSGHNTVSWYQQALGQGPQFIFQYYREEENGRGNFPPRFSGLQFPNYSSELNVNALELDDSALYLCASSVGQGGGELFFGEGSRLTVL.

This chain joins TRBV9 and TRBJ2-5; 12 bases line up with TRBD2. The CDR3 sequence is 16 residues long. Germline-derived CDR1 and CDR2 are SGDLS and YYNGEE. V lost 0 bases to trimming and J lost 5 bases; unmatched junction nucleotides: 5. CDR3 sequence reads: CASSVVASGGAETQYF. CDR3 sequence (DNA): TGTGCCAGCAGCGTAGTGGCTAGCGGGGGGGCTGAGACCCAGTACTTC.